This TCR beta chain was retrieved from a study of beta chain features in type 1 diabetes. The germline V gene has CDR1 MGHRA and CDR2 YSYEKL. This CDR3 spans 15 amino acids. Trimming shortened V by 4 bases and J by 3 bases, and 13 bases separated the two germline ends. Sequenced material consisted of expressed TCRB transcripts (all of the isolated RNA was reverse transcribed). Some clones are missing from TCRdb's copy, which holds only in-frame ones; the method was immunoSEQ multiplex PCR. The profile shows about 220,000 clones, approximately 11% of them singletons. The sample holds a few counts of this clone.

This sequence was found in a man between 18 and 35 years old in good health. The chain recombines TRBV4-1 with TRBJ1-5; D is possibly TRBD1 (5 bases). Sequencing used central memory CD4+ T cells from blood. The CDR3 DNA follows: TGCGCCAGCAGCCCGATCGAGGGGACCAATCAGCCCCAGCATTTT. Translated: CASSPIEGTNQPQHF.